These 29 T cell receptor beta chains originate from one sample sequenced in a study of T-cell memory formation after mild COVID-19. TCRdb re-derived calls from the 5' RACE reads in MiXCR, one entry per CDR3 protein. The table records about 470,000 distinct CDR3 sequences, approximately 18% of them present only once. Sequencing was done on a sample of PBMCs or a T cell subset sorted from them (not recorded which). Receptors originate from an adult woman who had mild COVID-19 (a few samples of this study predate the infection). Cell type and time point are not known.

There are a few counts of this clonotype. J is TRBJ2-7 and V is TRBV6-5; D not resolved. Trimming shortened V by 5 bases and J by 5 bases, and 19 bases separated the two germline ends. CDR1 and CDR2 from the germline V gene are MNHEY and SVGAGI. The CDR3 length is 15 residues. CDR3 DNA: TGTGCCAGCAGTACCGATCCCATGGCCAACAACGAGCAGTACTTC. It encodes CASSTDPMANNEQYF.

This chain links TRBV6-1 with TRBJ1-1, with D possibly being TRBD1 (5 bases). Deletions cut 1 base from V and 6 bases from J, with 15 bases between. The CDR3 consists of 15 residues. Per the germline V gene, CDR1 is MNHNS and CDR2 is SASEGT. As DNA, the CDR3 is TGTGCCAGCAGTGAAGGGGGGTGGAGGGCGGCTGAAGCTTTCTTT. Its protein is CASSEGGWRAAEAFF.

The rearrangement uses TRBV21-1 and TRBJ2-4. TRBV21-1 is deemed a pseudogene. The CDR3 consists of 15 residues. Here the CDR3 reads CASSLIGLAKNIQYF. The CDR3 bases are TGTGCCAGCAGCCTGATCGGCCTAGCCAAAAACATTCAGTACTTC.

The chain has TRBV6-5 and TRBJ2-2, with D possibly called TRBD1 or TRBD2 (5 bases each). The CDR3 consists of 15 residues. Germline assignment: CDR1 MNHEY and CDR2 SVGAGI. V was shortened by 3 bases and J by 1 base, with 9 bases between the two germline ends. This chain's CDR3 is CASSYGGGNTGELFF. CDR3 sequence (DNA): TGTGCCAGCAGTTATGGGGGTGGGAACACCGGGGAGCTGTTTTTT.

V is TRBV4-3 and J is TRBJ2-3; D uncertain. The CDR3 is made up of 13 amino acids. Per the germline V gene, CDR1 is LGHNA and CDR2 is YSLEER. V gave up 0 bases and J gave up 10 bases, with 11 bases separating them. CDR3 sequence reads: CASSQDQVLAQYF. The CDR3 coding sequence is TGCGCCAGCAGCCAAGATCAGGTCCTGGCGCAGTATTTT.

This clonotype was observed a few times. The genes are TRBV5-1 and TRBJ1-6; D call uncertain. From germline, CDR1 is SGHRS and CDR2 YFSETQ. Between the trimmed V and J ends, which lost 0 bases and 7 bases, there was a span of 17 bases. The CDR3 length is 17 residues. DNA of the CDR3: TGCGCCAGCAGCTTGGTTTCGGGTGGCGGCCAGAATTCACCCCTCCACTTT. Protein product: CASSLVSGGGQNSPLHF.

At least ten counts were recorded for this clonotype. The rearrangement links TRBV29-1 to TRBJ2-2, with D uncertain. Germline V gene lookup returns CDR1 SQVTM and CDR2 ANQGSEA. The CDR3 extends over 13 amino acids. V gave up 3 bases and J gave up 0 bases, with 5 bases separating them. CDR3 amino acids: CSVDATNTGELFF. The CDR3 DNA sequence: TGCAGCGTTGACGCTACGAACACCGGGGAGCTGTTTTTT.

The chain recombines TRBV25-1 with TRBJ2-5; D is possibly TRBD1 (6 bases). Trimming stripped 9 bases from V and 1 base from J, with 12 bases between. Germline loops: CDR1 MGHDK, CDR2 SYGVNS. The CDR3 has 13 residues. CDR3 protein: CASGQLGQETQYF. CDR3 coding DNA: TGTGCCAGTGGACAGTTGGGCCAAGAGACCCAGTACTTC.

This clonotype was seen only a few times. CDR3 protein: CASSVSPASANEKLFF. CDR3 nucleotide sequence: TGTGCCAGCAGCGTGAGCCCGGCTAGTGCTAATGAAAAACTGTTTTTT. The chain combines TRBV9 with TRBJ1-4; D ambiguous. Per the germline V gene, CDR1 is SGDLS and CDR2 is YYNGEE. With 2 bases removed from V and 3 bases from J, the gap between germline ends came to 14 bases. The CDR3 consists of 16 residues.

Points on this clonotype: Given a much more abundant clone one base away, this may be a read error. This rearrangement joins TRBV24-1 to TRBJ2-1; possible D gene TRBD2, 5 bases. This CDR3 spans 16 amino acids. Germline V gene sequence: CDR1 KGHDR, CDR2 SFDVKD. Trimming pared 4 bases from V and 7 bases from J, leaving 19 bases between. The CDR3 sequence: CATSDPVTTGSNEQFF. The DNA of the CDR3 is TGTGCCACCAGTGACCCCGTTACCACGGGGAGTAATGAGCAGTTCTTC.

This clonotype has only a few counts. The rearrangement joins TRBV5-5 to TRBJ1-2; D is unclear. The CDR3 consists of 15 residues. The germline V gene encodes CDR1 SGHKS and CDR2 YYEKEE (reference sequence). V gave up 0 bases and J gave up 0 bases, with 9 bases separating them. CDR3: CASSLDWGANYGYTF. The DNA for the CDR3 is TGTGCCAGCAGCTTGGACTGGGGAGCTAACTATGGCTACACCTTC. Complete variable domain (other parts from reference TRBV5-5 and TRBJ1-2): DAGVTQSPTHLIKTRGQQVTLRCSPISGHKSVSWYQQVLGQGPQFIFQYYEKEERGRGNFPDRFSARQFPNYSSELNVNALLLGDSALYLCASSLDWGANYGYTFGSGTRLTVV.

In this sample, this clonotype turned up a few times. This sequence joins TRBV30 and TRBJ1-1, with 7 positions matching TRBD1. V was clipped by 8 bases and J by 0 bases; unmatched bases: 6. CDR1 is GTSNPN and CDR2 is SVGIG in the germline V gene (reference sequence). CDR3 size: 13 residues. The CDR3 region is CARTGAMNTEAFF. In DNA form, the CDR3 reads TGTGCCAGAACAGGGGCGATGAACACTGAAGCTTTCTTT.

This chain links TRBV12-3 or TRBV12-4 with TRBJ1-2; 9 nucleotides line up with TRBD1. The V and J ends lost 5 bases and 4 bases, in that order; junction bases with no gene match: 8. There are 15 residues in the CDR3. The CDR3 loop is CASSKETGGGYGYTF. CDR3 nucleotides: TGTGCCAGCAGTAAGGAGACAGGGGGAGGCTATGGCTACACCTTC.

V gene TRBV24-1 combines with J gene TRBJ2-1; 10 bases agree with TRBD2. Unmatched junction bases numbered 3, after V lost 5 bases and J lost 3 bases. The CDR3 runs to 15 residues. The germline gives CDR1 KGHDR, CDR2 SFDVKD. This CDR3 reads CATSASGGGYNEQFF. CDR3 sequence (DNA): TGTGCCACCAGTGCAAGCGGGGGGGGCTACAATGAGCAGTTCTTC.

This clonotype has a handful of counts. V is TRBV6-1 and J is TRBJ2-7; maybe TRBD2 (5 bases). Trimming stripped 6 bases from V and 7 bases from J, with 19 bases between. Germline V gene sequence: CDR1 MNHNS, CDR2 SASEGT. This CDR3 contains 14 residues. The CDR3 protein is CASSPTGIPREQYF. CDR3 DNA sequence: TGTGCCAGCAGCCCGACGGGAATACCTAGGGAGCAGTACTTC.

CDR3 loop: CASSWHSNYGYTF. The CDR3 DNA is TGTGCCAGCAGTTGGCACAGCAACTATGGCTACACCTTC. The V gene is TRBV6-5, the J gene TRBJ1-2; D gene unclear. CDR3 length: 13 amino acids. CDR1 and CDR2 from the germline V gene are MNHEY and SVGAGI. V was pared by 4 bases and J by 2 bases, with 8 bases between.

The chain couples TRBV7-9 to TRBJ2-1; the D gene is possibly TRBD2 (6 bases). The CDR3 is 16 residues long. CDR1 SEHNR and CDR2 FQNEAQ come from the germline V gene (reference sequence). Trimming shortened V by 5 bases and J by 0 bases, and 14 bases separated the two germline ends. As DNA, the CDR3 is TGTGCCAGCAGCCATCGGGACTCGCCCTCCTACAATGAGCAGTTCTTC. It is translated as CASSHRDSPSYNEQFF.

This chain links TRBV7-2 with TRBJ2-2; no definite D call. The length of the CDR3 is 13 residues. CDR1 SGHTA and CDR2 FQGNSA come from the germline V gene. Trimming left V 5 bases short and J 7 bases short, with 11 bases between. The chain's CDR3 is CASSPRAFGELFF. CDR3 DNA sequence: TGTGCCAGCAGCCCCCGGGCCTTCGGGGAGCTGTTTTTT.

This chain's CDR3 is CASSTRTGLDEQFF. The CDR3 DNA sequence: TGTGCCAGCAGCACCCGGACAGGGTTGGATGAGCAGTTCTTC. The genes are TRBV7-9 and TRBJ2-1, with 8 bases identical to TRBD1. CDR1 is SEHNR and CDR2 is FQNEAQ in the germline V gene (reference sequence). The CDR3 consists of 14 residues. J lost 8 bases, V lost 5 bases, and 8 bases had no gene match. The whole variable domain, filled in from reference TRBV7-9 and TRBJ2-1, reads DTGVSQNPRHKITKRGQNVTFRCDPISEHNRLYWYRQTLGQGPEFLTYFQNEAQLEKSRLLSDRFSAERPKGSFSTLEIQRTEQGDSAMYLCASSTRTGLDEQFFGPGTRLTVL.

This clonotype was counted a few times. The chain employs TRBV9 and TRBJ2-5; 11 nucleotides line up with TRBD2. From germline, CDR1 is SGDLS and CDR2 YYNGEE. CDR3 length: 16 residues. V was clipped by 0 bases and J by 5 bases; unmatched bases: 6. The CDR3 loop is CASSVGTSGSTETQYF. DNA of the CDR3: TGTGCCAGCAGCGTAGGCACTAGCGGGAGTACGGAGACCCAGTACTTC.

The V call is TRBV2, the J call TRBJ2-1, with no clear D. The CDR3 extends over 13 amino acids. Trimming removed 7 bases at V and 6 bases at J, with 13 bases between. Germline CDR1 SNHLY, CDR2 FYNNEI. The CDR3: CASKGAERNEQFF. The CDR3 DNA sequence: TGTGCCAGCAAGGGTGCGGAGCGCAATGAGCAGTTCTTC.

This clonotype has only a few counts. The chain joins TRBV2 to TRBJ1-4, with D uncertain. Germline V gene data show CDR1 as SNHLY and CDR2 as FYNNEI. The CDR3 extends over 18 amino acids. With 0 bases removed from V and 0 bases from J, the gap between germline ends came to 14 bases. As DNA, the CDR3 is TGTGCCAGCAGTGAAGCCATTGATTCCTCTGCAACTAATGAAAAACTGTTTTTT. Amino acid sequence: CASSEAIDSSATNEKLFF.

In nucleotides, the CDR3 is TGTGCCAGCAGCTTATCCGTCGGGGGGGCGAATACGCAGTATTTT. Amino acids: CASSLSVGGANTQYF. J is TRBJ2-3 and V is TRBV11-2; 8 nucleotides line up with TRBD2. Germline V gene data show CDR1 as SGHAT and CDR2 as FQNNGV. The J segment lost 7 bases and the V segment lost 2 bases, leaving 8 bases of the junction unmatched. The CDR3 has 15 amino acids.

This clonotype was counted between two and nine times. The J gene is TRBJ2-3, the V gene TRBV9; 9 nucleotides agree with TRBD2. The CDR3 loop spans 15 amino acids. Germline V gene data show CDR1 as SGDLS and CDR2 as YYNGEE. J gave up 4 bases and V 2 bases, and 5 bases lay outside the gene matches. CDR3 DNA sequence: TGTGCCAGCAGCGTTAGCGGGAGTAGCCCAGATACGCAGTATTTT. This translates into CASSVSGSSPDTQYF. Using reference TRBV9 and TRBJ2-3 for the parts outside the CDR3, the full variable domain is DSGVTQTPKHLITATGQRVTLRCSPRSGDLSVYWYQQSLDQGLQFLIQYYNGEERAKGNILERFSAQQFPDLHSELNLSSLELGDSALYFCASSVSGSSPDTQYFGPGTRLTVL.

The rearrangement uses TRBV20-1 and TRBJ1-2; D may be TRBD1 (6 bases). The germline V gene encodes CDR1 DFQATT and CDR2 SNEGSKA (reference sequence). V was clipped by 3 bases and J by 12 bases, with 23 bases between them. The CDR3 totals 14 residues. CDR3 residues: CSASGMGALHLDTF. The CDR3 nucleotides are TGCAGTGCTAGTGGTATGGGGGCCCTGCATTTAGACACCTTC.

This clonotype has more than one count but fewer than ten. The chain carries TRBV12-3 or TRBV12-4 and TRBJ2-2, with TRBD2 identical over 9 bases. The ends lost 0 bases at V and 3 bases at J; junction bases unmatched: 5. This CDR3 region has 17 residues. CDR3 sequence (DNA): TGTGCCAGCAGTTTAGCGGCGGGGGGGTTGGACACCGGGGAGCTGTTTTTT. Encoded protein: CASSLAAGGLDTGELFF.

This clonotype was seen a handful of times. The V gene is TRBV5-1, the J gene TRBJ2-5, with 15 bases identical to TRBD2. The V and J ends lost 4 bases and 1 base, in that order; junction bases with no gene match: 11. Germline lookup yields CDR1 SGHRS and CDR2 YFSETQ. This CDR3 has 19 amino acids. The DNA for the CDR3 is TGCGCCAGCAGCGTACCGGGACTAGCGGGAGGACCTATCCAAGAGACCCAGTACTTC. Its protein is CASSVPGLAGGPIQETQYF.

V gene TRBV20-1 combines with J gene TRBJ2-1; D is perhaps TRBD2 (5 bases). The CDR3 sequence is 11 residues long. Germline CDR1 is DFQATT and CDR2 is SNEGSKA (reference sequence). V shed 3 bases and J shed 10 bases, with 10 bases lying between them. CDR3: CSARAPGEQFF. The CDR3 nucleotides are TGCAGTGCTAGGGCCCCGGGGGAGCAGTTCTTC.

V and J are TRBV20-1 and TRBJ2-1; D ambiguous. Trimming cost V 3 bases and J 10 bases, with 28 bases left between them. The CDR3 has 17 amino acids. The germline gives CDR1 DFQATT, CDR2 SNEGSKA (reference sequence). The CDR3 DNA reads as TGCAGTGCTAGTTCTTACCGCCAGAAACCTGAAGGGCGAGAGCAGTTCTTC. Protein: CSASSYRQKPEGREQFF.